The 16 T cell receptor beta chains below all came from one sample that was sequenced in a study of siplizumab effects on memory and regulatory T cells. Sequenced by immunoSEQ multiplex PCR; TCRdb stores in-frame clones only, minus some. The table records 95,000 to 130,000 clones, about 95% of them present only once. Material for sequencing was non-Treg CD4+ T cells sorted from blood. These receptors all come from a human donor in good health.

This clone occurred once. The genes are TRBV20-1 and TRBJ2-5; D is unresolved. Germline CDR1 is DFQATT and CDR2 is SNEGSKA (reference sequence). The ends were cut back, 3 bases at V and 1 base at J, with 3 bases in the middle. The CDR3 consists of 11 residues. The CDR3 spells CSASRQETQYF. As DNA, the CDR3 is TGCAGTGCTAGTCGCCAAGAGACCCAGTACTTC.

The chain uses TRBV28 and TRBJ2-7; 9 bases agree with TRBD2. V shed 6 bases and J 0 bases; nucleotides not matched to a gene: 6. The germline CDR1 and CDR2 sequences are MDHEN and SYDVKM. This CDR3 has 15 amino acids. The CDR3 DNA reads as TGTGCCAGCAGGCCGACTAGCGGACCCTCCTACGAGCAGTACTTC. As protein: CASRPTSGPSYEQYF.

The chain combines TRBV5-1 with TRBJ2-5; TRBD2 aligns across 14 bases. V lost 6 bases, J lost 1 base, and 2 bases stayed unmatched. This CDR3 spans 15 amino acids. Germline values: CDR1 SGHRS, CDR2 YFSETQ. For the CDR3, the DNA is TGCGCCAGCATAGGGACTAGCGGGGGCCAAGAGACCCAGTACTTC. It codes for CASIGTSGGQETQYF.

The V call is TRBV2, the J call TRBJ1-5, with TRBD1 as a possible D gene (5 bases). The CDR3 runs 14 residues. Germline V CDR1 and CDR2: SNHLY, FYNNEI. Trimming pared 6 bases from V and 5 bases from J, leaving 14 bases between. Here the CDR3 DNA reads TGTGCCAGCAGCCGAGCGGGGGAGTATCAGCCCCAGCATTTT. Its translation is CASSRAGEYQPQHF.

Of note for this clone: At one end the junction does not follow the germline gene, possibly because of a read error. The chain is built from TRBV7-7 and TRBJ2-7; D remains ambiguous. Germline V gene data show CDR1 as SSHAT and CDR2 as FNYEAQ (reference sequence). The CDR3 is made up of 15 amino acids. Here the CDR3 reads CASSLAPGPSYEQYF. CDR3 nucleotides: TGTGCTAGCAGCTTAGCCCCGGGTCCCTCCTACGAGCAGTACTTC.

V and J are TRBV9 and TRBJ2-5; 8 bases map to TRBD1. There are 16 residues in the CDR3. Germline V CDR1 and CDR2: SGDLS, YYNGEE. The V gene end was trimmed by 0 bases and the J gene end by 1 base; junction bases not matched to a gene: 5. The chain's CDR3 is CASSVGTGGIQETQYF. Written as DNA, the CDR3 is TGTGCCAGCAGCGTAGGAACAGGGGGGATCCAAGAGACCCAGTACTTC.

The rearrangement joins TRBV2 to TRBJ2-2; TRBD2 matches 7 bases. V lost 6 bases and J lost 4; bases outside the gene matches: 8. In germline, CDR1 is SNHLY, CDR2 FYNNEI. The CDR3 covers 15 residues. The CDR3 spells CASRGGAGPTGELFF. In DNA form, the CDR3 reads TGTGCCAGCAGGGGGGGAGCGGGACCCACCGGGGAGCTGTTTTTT.

In DNA form, the CDR3 reads TGCAGCGTTGAAGGGGGACAGTACTATGGCTACACCTTC. Residues: CSVEGGQYYGYTF. The V and J genes are TRBV29-1 and TRBJ1-2; 7 nucleotides agree with TRBD1. This CDR3 comprises 13 residues. The germline CDR1 and CDR2 sequences are SQVTM and ANQGSEA. V lost 1 base, J lost 3 bases, and 2 bases stayed unmatched.

This clone was detected only once. The chain is built from TRBV18 and TRBJ1-1, with TRBD1 matching over 8 bases. Looked up from germline, CDR1 is KGHSH and CDR2 is LQKENI. Unmatched junction bases numbered 19, after V lost 6 bases and J lost 1 base. The CDR3 runs 19 residues. In nucleotides, the CDR3 is TGTGCCAGCTCCCCTATAAGACAGGGGCAAAGGGTAAAGAACACTGAAGCTTTCTTT. Its translation: CASSPIRQGQRVKNTEAFF. The full variable domain, rest sourced from reference TRBV18 and TRBJ1-1, is NAGVMQNPRHLVRRRGQEARLRCSPMKGHSHVYWYRQLPEEGLKFMVYLQKENIIDESGMPKERFSAEFPKEGPSILRIQQVVRGDSAAYFCASSPIRQGQRVKNTEAFFGQGTRLTVV.

As regards this clone: One end of the junction fails to match germline, which may point to a read error. V is TRBV2 and J is TRBJ1-4, with a tentative D call TRBD1 (6 bases). The CDR3 extends over 11 amino acids. CDR1 is SNHLY and CDR2 is FYNNEI in the germline V gene. Here the CDR3 reads CASSEEGDLRF. The CDR3 DNA reads TGTGCCAGCAGTGAAGAGGGGGATCTCCGTTTT.

This chain links TRBV18 with TRBJ1-1; possibly TRBD1 for D (6 bases). The CDR3 is made up of 13 amino acids. CDR1 and CDR2 (germline): KGHSH, LQKENI. Trimming took 8 bases from V and 3 from J, leaving 13 bases between them. This CDR3 reads CASASGVDTEAFF. In DNA form, the CDR3 reads TGTGCCAGCGCTTCAGGGGTGGACACTGAAGCTTTCTTT.

The CDR3 loop is CASSQPMTGVWGYTF. CDR3 DNA: TGCGCCAGCAGCCAGCCTATGACAGGGGTTTGGGGCTACACCTTC. This chain uses TRBV4-1 with TRBJ1-2; TRBD1 agrees at 8 bases. From germline, CDR1 is MGHRA and CDR2 YSYEKL. The length of the CDR3 is 15 residues. V shed 3 bases, J shed 8 bases, and the junction held 11 bases outside the gene matches.

The rearrangement links TRBV29-1 to TRBJ2-5; D is possibly TRBD1 (6 bases). CDR1 SQVTM and CDR2 ANQGSEA come from the germline V gene. This CDR3 contains 13 residues. V lost 3 bases, J lost 1 base, and 9 bases lay in between. CDR3 amino acids: CSVDQGSQETQYF. The CDR3 DNA is TGCAGCGTTGACCAGGGGTCCCAAGAGACCCAGTACTTC.

J is TRBJ1-2 and V is TRBV2; D ambiguous. This CDR3 is 14 amino acids long. Per germline, CDR1 SNHLY and CDR2 FYNNEI. V dropped 3 bases and J dropped 3 bases, with 11 bases sitting between them. In DNA, the CDR3 is TGTGCCAGCAGTGAGCGGCAAACGTACTATGGCTACACCTTC. This translates into CASSERQTYYGYTF.

This rearrangement joins TRBV10-3 to TRBJ2-3; TRBD1 agrees at 7 bases. The V gene's germline CDR1 is ENHRY and CDR2 SYGVKD. V lost 7 bases, J lost 4 bases, and 8 bases stayed unmatched. This CDR3 is built from 14 residues. DNA of the CDR3: TGTGCCATCACCAGGGACAGCTTCGCAGATACGCAGTATTTT. This codes for CAITRDSFADTQYF.

The CDR3 DNA reads as TGTGCCGGCCGCGGGAGGGCTGGCACAGATACGCAGTATTTT. It translates to CAGRGRAGTDTQYF. The chain has TRBV6-1 and TRBJ2-3; TRBD2 agrees at 9 bases. CDR1 and CDR2 (germline): MNHNS, SASEGT. The CDR3 extends over 14 amino acids. Trimming at V came to 11 bases and at J to 1 base, leaving 7 bases not matched to a gene.